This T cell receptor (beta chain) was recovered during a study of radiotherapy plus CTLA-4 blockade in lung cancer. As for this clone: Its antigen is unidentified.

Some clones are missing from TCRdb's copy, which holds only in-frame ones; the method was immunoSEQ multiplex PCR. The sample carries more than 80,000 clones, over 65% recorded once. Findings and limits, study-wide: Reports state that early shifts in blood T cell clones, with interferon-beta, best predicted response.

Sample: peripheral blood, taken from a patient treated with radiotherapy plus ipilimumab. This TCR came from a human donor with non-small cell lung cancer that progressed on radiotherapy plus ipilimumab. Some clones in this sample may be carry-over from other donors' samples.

The CDR3 loop is CAISSGTSGETQYF. The CDR3 DNA sequence: TGTGCCATCAGTTCAGGGACTAGTGGAGAGACCCAGTACTTC. The chain carries TRBV10-3 and TRBJ2-5, with TRBD2 identical over 8 bases. Trimming took 5 bases from V and 4 from J; bases not matched to a gene: 6. This CDR3 comprises 14 residues. Germline CDR1 ENHRY, CDR2 SYGVKD.